This T cell receptor (beta chain) emerged from a study of blood T cell repertoires in COVID-19. The method was immunoSEQ multiplex PCR; TCRdb's version includes in-frame clones alone and lacks a portion of them. Here the sample spans tens of thousands of clones, approximately 88% being singletons. Sequencing was performed on peripheral blood. The sequence was collected from a woman aged 70-85 years with acute or convalescent COVID-19.

This chain's CDR3 is CASSVALQGGGQETQYF. CDR3 in DNA: TGTGCCAGCAGCGTAGCCCTCCAGGGCGGAGGGCAAGAGACCCAGTACTTC. V usage is TRBV9 and J usage is TRBJ2-5, with D tentatively TRBD2 (6 bases). The germline CDR1 and CDR2 sequences are SGDLS and YYNGEE. The V end was cut by 0 bases, the J end by 2 bases, with 17 bases between. This CDR3 spans 17 amino acids. Complete variable domain (other parts from reference TRBV9 and TRBJ2-5): DSGVTQTPKHLITATGQRVTLRCSPRSGDLSVYWYQQSLDQGLQFLIQYYNGEERAKGNILERFSAQQFPDLHSELNLSSLELGDSALYFCASSVALQGGGQETQYFGPGTRLLVL.